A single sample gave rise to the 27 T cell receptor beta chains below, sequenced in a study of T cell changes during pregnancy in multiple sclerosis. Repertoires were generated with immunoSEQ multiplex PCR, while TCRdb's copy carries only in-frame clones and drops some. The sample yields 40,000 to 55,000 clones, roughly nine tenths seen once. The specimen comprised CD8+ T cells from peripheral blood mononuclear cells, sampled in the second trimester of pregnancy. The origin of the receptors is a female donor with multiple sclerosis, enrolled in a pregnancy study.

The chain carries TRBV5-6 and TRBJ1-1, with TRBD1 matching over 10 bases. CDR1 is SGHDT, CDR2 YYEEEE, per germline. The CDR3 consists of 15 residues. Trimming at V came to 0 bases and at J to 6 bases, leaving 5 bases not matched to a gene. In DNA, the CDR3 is TGTGCCAGCAGCTTGGGATTTGGGACAGGGGCTGAAGCTTTCTTT. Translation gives CASSLGFGTGAEAFF.

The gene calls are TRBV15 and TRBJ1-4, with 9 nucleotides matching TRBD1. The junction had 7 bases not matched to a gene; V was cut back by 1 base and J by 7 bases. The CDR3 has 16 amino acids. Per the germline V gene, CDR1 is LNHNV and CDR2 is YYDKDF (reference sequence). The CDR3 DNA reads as TGTGCCACCAGCAGAGGGACGGGACAGGGAGCTGAAAAACTGTTTTTT. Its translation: CATSRGTGQGAEKLFF.

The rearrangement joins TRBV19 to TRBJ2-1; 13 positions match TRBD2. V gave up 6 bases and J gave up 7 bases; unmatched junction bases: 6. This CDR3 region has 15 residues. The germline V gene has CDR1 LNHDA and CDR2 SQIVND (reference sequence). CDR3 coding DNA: TGTGCCAGTAGCCTAACTAGCGGGGGGGCAAATGAGCAGTTCTTC. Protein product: CASSLTSGGANEQFF.

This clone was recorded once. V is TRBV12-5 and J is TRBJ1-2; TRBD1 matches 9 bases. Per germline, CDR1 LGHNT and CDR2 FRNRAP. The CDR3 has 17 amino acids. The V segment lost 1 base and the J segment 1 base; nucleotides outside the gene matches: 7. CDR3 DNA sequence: TGTGCTAGTGGTTTGGGTGGACAGGGGAGTCTTAACTATGGCTACACCTTC. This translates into CASGLGGQGSLNYGYTF.

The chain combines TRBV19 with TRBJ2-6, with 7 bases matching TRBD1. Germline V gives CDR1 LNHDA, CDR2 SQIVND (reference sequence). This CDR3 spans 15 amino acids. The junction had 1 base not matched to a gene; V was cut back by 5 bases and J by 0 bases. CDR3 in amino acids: CASSWDSSGANVLTF. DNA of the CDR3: TGTGCCAGTAGTTGGGACAGCTCTGGGGCCAACGTCCTGACTTTC.

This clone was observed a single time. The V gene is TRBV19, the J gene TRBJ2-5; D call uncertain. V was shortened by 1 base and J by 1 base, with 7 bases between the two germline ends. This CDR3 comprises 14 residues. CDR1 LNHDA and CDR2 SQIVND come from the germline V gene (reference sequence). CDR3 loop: CASSIGSFQETQYF. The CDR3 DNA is TGTGCCAGTAGTATAGGTTCGTTCCAAGAGACCCAGTACTTC.

CDR3 sequence reads: CSVVVGETGELFF. DNA of the CDR3: TGCAGCGTTGTGGTGGGCGAAACCGGGGAGCTGTTTTTT. The chain combines TRBV29-1 with TRBJ2-2; D gene ambiguous. V lost 4 bases and J 5 bases, leaving 11 bases between the germline ends. This CDR3 contains 13 residues. Germline V gives CDR1 SQVTM, CDR2 ANQGSEA.

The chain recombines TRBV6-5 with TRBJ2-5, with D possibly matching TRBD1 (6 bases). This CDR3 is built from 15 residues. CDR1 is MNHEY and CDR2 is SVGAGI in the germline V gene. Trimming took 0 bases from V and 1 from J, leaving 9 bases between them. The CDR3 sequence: CASSYSGQLQETQYF. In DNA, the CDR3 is TGTGCCAGCAGTTACTCAGGACAGCTCCAAGAGACCCAGTACTTC.

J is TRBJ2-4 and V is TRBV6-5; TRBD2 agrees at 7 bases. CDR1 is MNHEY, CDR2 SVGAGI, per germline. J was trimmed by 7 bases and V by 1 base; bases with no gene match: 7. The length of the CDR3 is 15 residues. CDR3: CASSYFRAGENIQYF. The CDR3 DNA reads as TGTGCCAGCAGTTACTTTCGGGCGGGGGAGAACATTCAGTACTTC.

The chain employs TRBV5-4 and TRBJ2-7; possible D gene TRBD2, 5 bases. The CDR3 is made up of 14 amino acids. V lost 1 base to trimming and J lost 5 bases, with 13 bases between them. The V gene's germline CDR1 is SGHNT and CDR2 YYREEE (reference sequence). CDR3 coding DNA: TGTGCCAGCAGCTTGACGCTAGCAGGAAACGAGCAGTACTTC. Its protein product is CASSLTLAGNEQYF.

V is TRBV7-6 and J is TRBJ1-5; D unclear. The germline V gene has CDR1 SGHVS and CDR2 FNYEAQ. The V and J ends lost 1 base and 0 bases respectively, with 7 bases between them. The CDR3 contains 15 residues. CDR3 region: CASSLDENSNQPQHF. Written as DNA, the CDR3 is TGTGCCAGCAGCTTAGACGAGAATAGCAATCAGCCCCAGCATTTT.

CDR3 amino acids: CAISELGQKETQYF. In DNA form, the CDR3 reads TGTGCCATCAGTGAACTAGGACAGAAAGAGACCCAGTACTTC. This rearrangement joins TRBV10-3 to TRBJ2-5; possible D gene TRBD1, 6 bases. This CDR3 is built from 14 residues. Germline CDR1 ENHRY, CDR2 SYGVKD. V was trimmed by 3 bases and J by 3 bases, leaving 11 bases between them.

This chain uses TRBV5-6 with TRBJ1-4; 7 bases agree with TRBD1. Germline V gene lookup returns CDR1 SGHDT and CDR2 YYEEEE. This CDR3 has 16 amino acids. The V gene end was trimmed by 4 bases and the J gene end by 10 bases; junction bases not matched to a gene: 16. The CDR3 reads CASSVQRQGALGKLFF. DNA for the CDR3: TGTGCCAGCAGCGTACAGCGACAGGGAGCGTTGGGAAAACTGTTTTTT.

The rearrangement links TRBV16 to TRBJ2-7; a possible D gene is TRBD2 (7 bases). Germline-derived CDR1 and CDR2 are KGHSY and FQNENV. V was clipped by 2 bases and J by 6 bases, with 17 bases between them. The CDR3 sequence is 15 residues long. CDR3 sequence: CASSQLSGGRGEQYF. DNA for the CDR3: TGTGCCAGCAGCCAACTCTCGGGGGGCAGGGGCGAGCAGTACTTC.

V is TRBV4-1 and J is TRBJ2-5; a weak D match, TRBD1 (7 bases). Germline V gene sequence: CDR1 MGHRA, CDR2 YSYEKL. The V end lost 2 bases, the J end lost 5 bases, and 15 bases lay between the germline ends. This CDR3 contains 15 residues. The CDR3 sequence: CASSQNPGGLETQYF. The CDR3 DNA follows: TGCGCCAGCAGCCAAAATCCAGGGGGGCTGGAGACCCAGTACTTC.

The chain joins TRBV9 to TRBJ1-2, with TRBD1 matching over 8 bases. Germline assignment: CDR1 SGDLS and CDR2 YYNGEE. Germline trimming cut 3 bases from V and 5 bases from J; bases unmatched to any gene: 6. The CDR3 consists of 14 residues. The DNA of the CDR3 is TGTGCCAGCAGCGGGACAGGGACCTCTTATGGCTACACCTTC. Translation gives CASSGTGTSYGYTF.

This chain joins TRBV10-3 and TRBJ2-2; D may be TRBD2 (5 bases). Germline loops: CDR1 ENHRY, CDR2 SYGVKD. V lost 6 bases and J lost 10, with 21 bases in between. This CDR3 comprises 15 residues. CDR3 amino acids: CAISELAGYITELFF. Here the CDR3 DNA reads TGTGCCATCAGCGAGCTGGCGGGCTATATCACGGAGCTGTTTTTT.

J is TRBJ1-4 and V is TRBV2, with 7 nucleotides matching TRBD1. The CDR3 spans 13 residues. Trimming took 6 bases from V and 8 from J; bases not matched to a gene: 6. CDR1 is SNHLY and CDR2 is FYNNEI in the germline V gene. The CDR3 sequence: CASRDGTAEKLFF. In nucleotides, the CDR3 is TGTGCCAGCAGGGATGGGACAGCCGAAAAACTGTTTTTT.

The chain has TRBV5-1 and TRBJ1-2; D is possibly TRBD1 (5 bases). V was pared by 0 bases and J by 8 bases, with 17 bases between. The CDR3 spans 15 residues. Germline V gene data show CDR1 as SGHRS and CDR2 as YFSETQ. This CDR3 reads CASSLEDSSSYGYTF. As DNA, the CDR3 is TGCGCCAGCAGCTTGGAAGACAGCTCCTCGTACGGCTACACCTTC.

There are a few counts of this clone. The CDR3 DNA follows: TGTGCCAGAAACCTAGACGCAAATCAGCCCCAGCATTTT. Translation gives CARNLDANQPQHF. The chain recombines TRBV5-3 with TRBJ1-5; D gene uncertain. TRBV5-3 is annotated as an ORF whose role is uncertain. The CDR3 length is 13 residues. V lost 6 bases, J lost 4 bases, and 11 bases lay in between.

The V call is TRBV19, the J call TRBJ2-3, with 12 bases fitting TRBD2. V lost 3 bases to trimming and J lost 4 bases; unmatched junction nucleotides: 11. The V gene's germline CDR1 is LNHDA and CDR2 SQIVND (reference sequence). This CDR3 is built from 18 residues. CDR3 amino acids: CASSIPRLAGGPPDTQYF. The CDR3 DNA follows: TGTGCCAGTAGTATTCCCCGTCTAGCGGGGGGGCCCCCAGATACGCAGTATTTT.

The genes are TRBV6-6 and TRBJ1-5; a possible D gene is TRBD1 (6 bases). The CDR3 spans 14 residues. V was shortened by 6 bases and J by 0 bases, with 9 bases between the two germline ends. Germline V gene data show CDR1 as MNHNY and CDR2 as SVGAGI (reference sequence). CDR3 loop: CASSKDSSNQPQHF. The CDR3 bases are TGTGCCAGCAGCAAGGACAGTAGCAATCAGCCCCAGCATTTT.

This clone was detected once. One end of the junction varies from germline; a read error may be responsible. The CDR3, as DNA: TGTGCCAGCAGCCGGGGGTCCTCCCCGAAGATCGCCTTC. Translating gives CASSRGSSPKIAF. The V gene is TRBV5-6, the J gene TRBJ1-2; possible D gene TRBD1, 5 bases. The CDR3 covers 13 residues. Germline CDR1 is SGHDT and CDR2 is YYEEEE.

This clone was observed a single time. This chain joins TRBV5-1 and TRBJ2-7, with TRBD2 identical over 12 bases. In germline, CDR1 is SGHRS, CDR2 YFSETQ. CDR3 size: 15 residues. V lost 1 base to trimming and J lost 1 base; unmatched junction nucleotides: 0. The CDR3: CASSLTSGGSYEQYF. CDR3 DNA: TGCGCCAGCAGCTTGACTAGCGGGGGGTCCTACGAGCAGTACTTC.

The CDR3 DNA is TGTGCCAGCTCACCAATGAGTTCGGCGGGGGCGTACGAGCAGTACTTC. Encoded protein: CASSPMSSAGAYEQYF. V usage is TRBV18 and J usage is TRBJ2-7, with D possibly being TRBD2 (7 bases). This CDR3 region has 16 residues. With 2 bases removed from V and 4 bases from J, the gap between germline ends came to 18 bases. CDR1 and CDR2 (germline): KGHSH, LQKENI.

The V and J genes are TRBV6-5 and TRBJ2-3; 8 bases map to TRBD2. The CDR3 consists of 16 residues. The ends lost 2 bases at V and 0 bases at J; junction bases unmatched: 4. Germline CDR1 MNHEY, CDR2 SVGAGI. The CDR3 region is CASSYNSGESTDTQYF. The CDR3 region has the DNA TGTGCCAGCAGTTACAATAGCGGGGAGAGCACAGATACGCAGTATTTT.

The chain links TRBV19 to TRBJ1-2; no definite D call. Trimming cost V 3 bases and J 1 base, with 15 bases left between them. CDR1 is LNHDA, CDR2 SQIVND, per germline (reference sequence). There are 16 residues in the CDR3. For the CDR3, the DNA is TGTGCCAGTAGTATCGTGGGCAGAGATTATAACTATGGCTACACCTTC. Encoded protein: CASSIVGRDYNYGYTF.